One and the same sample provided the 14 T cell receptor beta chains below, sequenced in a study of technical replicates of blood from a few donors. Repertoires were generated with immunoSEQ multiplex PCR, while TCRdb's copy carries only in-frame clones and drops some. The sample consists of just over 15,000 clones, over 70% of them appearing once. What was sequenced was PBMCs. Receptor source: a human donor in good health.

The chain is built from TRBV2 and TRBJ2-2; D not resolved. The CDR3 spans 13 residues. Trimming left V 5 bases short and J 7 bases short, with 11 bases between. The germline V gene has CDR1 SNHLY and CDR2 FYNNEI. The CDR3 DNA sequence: TGTGCCAGCAGTAAGCTTCGGAGCGGGGAGCTGTTTTTT. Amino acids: CASSKLRSGELFF. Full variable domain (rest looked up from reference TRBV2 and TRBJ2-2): EPEVTQTPSHQVTQMGQEVILRCVPISNHLYFYWYRQILGQKVEFLVSFYNNEISEKSEIFDDQFSVERPDGSNFTLKIRSTKLEDSAMYFCASSKLRSGELFFGEGSRLTVL.

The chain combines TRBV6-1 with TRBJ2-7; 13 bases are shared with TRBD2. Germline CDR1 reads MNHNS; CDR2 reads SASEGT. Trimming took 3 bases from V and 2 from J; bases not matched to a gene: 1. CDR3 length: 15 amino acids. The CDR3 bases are TGTGCCAGCAGTGATGGACTAGCGGGAGCCTACGAGCAGTACTTC. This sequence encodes CASSDGLAGAYEQYF.

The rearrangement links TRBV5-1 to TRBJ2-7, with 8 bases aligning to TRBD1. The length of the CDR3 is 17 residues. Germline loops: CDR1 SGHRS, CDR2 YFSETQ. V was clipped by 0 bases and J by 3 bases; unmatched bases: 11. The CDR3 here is CASSLALGQGAHYEQYF. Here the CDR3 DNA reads TGCGCCAGCAGCTTGGCCCTCGGGCAGGGGGCCCACTACGAGCAGTACTTC.

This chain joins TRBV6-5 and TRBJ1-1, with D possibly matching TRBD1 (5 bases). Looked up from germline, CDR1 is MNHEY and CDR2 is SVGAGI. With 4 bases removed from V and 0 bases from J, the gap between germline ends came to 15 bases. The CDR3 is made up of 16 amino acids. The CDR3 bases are TGTGCCAGCAGTTTGGGTGGGGGGGAGATGAACACTGAAGCTTTCTTT. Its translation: CASSLGGGEMNTEAFF.

The CDR3 spells CASSLLGVANSPQYF. CDR3 in DNA: TGCGCCAGCAGCCTACTGGGAGTCGCCAACAGTCCGCAGTATTTT. The chain is built from TRBV5-1 and TRBJ2-3; a weak D match, TRBD2 (5 bases). V lost 4 bases to trimming and J lost 10 bases, with 22 bases between them. This CDR3 spans 15 amino acids. Germline-derived CDR1 and CDR2 are SGHRS and YFSETQ.

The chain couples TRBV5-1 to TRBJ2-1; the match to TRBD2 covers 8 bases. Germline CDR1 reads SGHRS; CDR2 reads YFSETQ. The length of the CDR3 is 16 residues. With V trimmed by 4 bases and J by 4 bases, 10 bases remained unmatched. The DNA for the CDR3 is TGCGCCAGCAGCCCACGGGGTAGCGGGACTTACAATGAGCAGTTCTTC. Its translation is CASSPRGSGTYNEQFF.

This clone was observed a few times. CDR3 DNA sequence: TGTGCCAGCAGTAACGGCTACGAGCAGTACTTC. This sequence encodes CASSNGYEQYF. The chain links TRBV7-7 to TRBJ2-7; D is unresolved. The CDR3 runs 11 residues. Germline V gives CDR1 SSHAT, CDR2 FNYEAQ (reference sequence). V was trimmed by 6 bases and J by 3 bases, leaving 6 bases between them. The complete variable domain, with remaining parts taken from reference TRBV7-7 and TRBJ2-7, reads GAGVSQSPRYKVTKRGQDVTLRCDPISSHATLYWYQQALGQGPEFLTYFNYEAQPDKSGLPSDRFSAERPEGSISTLTIQRTEQRDSAMYRCASSNGYEQYFGPGTRLTVT.

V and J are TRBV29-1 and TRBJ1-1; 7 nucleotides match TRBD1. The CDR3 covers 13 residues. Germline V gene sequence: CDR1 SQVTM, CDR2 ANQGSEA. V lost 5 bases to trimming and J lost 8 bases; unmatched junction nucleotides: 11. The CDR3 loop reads CSVRRTGDVEAFF. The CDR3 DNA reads TGCAGCGTTCGCCGGACAGGAGACGTGGAAGCTTTCTTT.

The CDR3 DNA is TGTGCCAGCAGCCAACAGACCCTAGTGGATACGCAGTATTTT. As protein: CASSQQTLVDTQYF. The chain joins TRBV14 to TRBJ2-3; unclear D gene. This CDR3 is built from 14 residues. Trimming stripped 2 bases from V and 6 bases from J, with 12 bases between. Germline V gives CDR1 SGHDN, CDR2 FVKESK.

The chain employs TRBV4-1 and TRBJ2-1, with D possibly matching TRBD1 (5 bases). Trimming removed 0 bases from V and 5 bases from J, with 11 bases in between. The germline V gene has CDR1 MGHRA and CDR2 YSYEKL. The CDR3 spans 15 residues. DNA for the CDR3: TGCGCCAGCAGCCAAGAAATCCGCAGGGACAATGAGCAGTTCTTC. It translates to CASSQEIRRDNEQFF.

The CDR3: CASSAGTGVNEQFF. The CDR3 nucleotides read TGTGCCAGCAGCGCCGGCACAGGGGTCAATGAGCAGTTCTTC. The chain joins TRBV7-6 to TRBJ2-1, with 7 positions matching TRBD1. This CDR3 has 14 amino acids. Germline V gives CDR1 SGHVS, CDR2 FNYEAQ. V was pared by 5 bases and J by 6 bases, with 7 bases of the junction left unmatched.

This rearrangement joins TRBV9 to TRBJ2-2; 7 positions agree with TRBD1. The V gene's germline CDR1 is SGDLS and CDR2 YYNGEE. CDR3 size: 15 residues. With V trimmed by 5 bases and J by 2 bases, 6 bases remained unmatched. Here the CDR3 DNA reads TGTGCCAGCAGGATAGGGACAGTTAACACCGGGGAGCTGTTTTTT. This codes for CASRIGTVNTGELFF.

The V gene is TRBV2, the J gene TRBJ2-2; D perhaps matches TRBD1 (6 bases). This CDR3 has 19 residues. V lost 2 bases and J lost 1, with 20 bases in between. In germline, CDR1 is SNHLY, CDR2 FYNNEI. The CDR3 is CASSEIPLQGDLNTGELFF. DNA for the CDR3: TGTGCCAGCAGTGAAATCCCTCTACAGGGAGATTTGAACACCGGGGAGCTGTTTTTT. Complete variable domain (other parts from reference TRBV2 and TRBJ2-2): EPEVTQTPSHQVTQMGQEVILRCVPISNHLYFYWYRQILGQKVEFLVSFYNNEISEKSEIFDDQFSVERPDGSNFTLKIRSTKLEDSAMYFCASSEIPLQGDLNTGELFFGEGSRLTVL.

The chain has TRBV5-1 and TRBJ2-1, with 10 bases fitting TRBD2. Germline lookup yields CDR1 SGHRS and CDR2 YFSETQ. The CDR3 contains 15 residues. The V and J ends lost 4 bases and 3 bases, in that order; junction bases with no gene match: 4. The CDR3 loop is CASSPQREGYNEQFF. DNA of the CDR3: TGCGCCAGCAGCCCCCAGCGGGAGGGCTACAATGAGCAGTTCTTC.